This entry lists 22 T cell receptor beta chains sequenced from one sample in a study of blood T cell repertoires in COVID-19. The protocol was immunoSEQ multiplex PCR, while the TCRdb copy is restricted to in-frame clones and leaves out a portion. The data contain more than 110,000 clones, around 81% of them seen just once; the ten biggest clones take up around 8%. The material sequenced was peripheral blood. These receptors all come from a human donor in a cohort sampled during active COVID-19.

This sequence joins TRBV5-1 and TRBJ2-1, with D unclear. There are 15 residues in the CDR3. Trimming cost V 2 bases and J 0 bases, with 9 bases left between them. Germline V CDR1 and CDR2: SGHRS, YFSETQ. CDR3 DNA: TGCGCCAGCAGCTTAACCATTAGCTCCTACAATGAGCAGTTCTTC. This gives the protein CASSLTISSYNEQFF. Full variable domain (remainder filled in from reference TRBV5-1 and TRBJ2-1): KAGVTQTPRYLIKTRGQQVTLSCSPISGHRSVSWYQQTPGQGLQFLFEYFSETQRNKGNFPGRFSGRQFSNSRSEMNVSTLELGDSALYLCASSLTISSYNEQFFGPGTRLTVL.

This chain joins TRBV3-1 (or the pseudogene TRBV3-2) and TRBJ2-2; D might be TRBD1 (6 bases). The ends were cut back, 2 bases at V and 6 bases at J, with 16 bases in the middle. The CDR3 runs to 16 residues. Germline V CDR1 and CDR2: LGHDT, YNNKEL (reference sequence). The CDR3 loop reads CASSQPTGMVSGELFF. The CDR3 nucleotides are TGTGCCAGCAGCCAACCCACAGGGATGGTGTCCGGGGAGCTGTTTTTT.

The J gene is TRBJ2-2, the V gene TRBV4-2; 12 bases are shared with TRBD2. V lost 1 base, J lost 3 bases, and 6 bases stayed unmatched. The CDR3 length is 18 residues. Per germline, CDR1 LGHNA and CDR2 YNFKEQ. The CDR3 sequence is CASSQVASGGVDTGELFF. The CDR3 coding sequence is TGTGCCAGCAGCCAAGTTGCTAGCGGGGGGGTGGACACCGGGGAGCTGTTTTTT.

The CDR3 DNA is TGTGCCAGCAGGGGGACAGCTAGCACAGATACGCAGTATTTT. This gives the protein CASRGTASTDTQYF. This chain links TRBV27 with TRBJ2-3, with 7 bases fitting TRBD1. Germline V CDR1 and CDR2: MNHEY, SMNVEV (reference sequence). The CDR3 is made up of 14 amino acids. The V gene end was trimmed by 6 bases and the J gene end by 0 bases; junction bases not matched to a gene: 3.

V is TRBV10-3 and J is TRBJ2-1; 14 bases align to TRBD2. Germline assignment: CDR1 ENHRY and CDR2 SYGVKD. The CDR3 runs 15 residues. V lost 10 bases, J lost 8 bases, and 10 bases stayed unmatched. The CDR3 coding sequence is TGTGCCACAAGACTAGCGGGGGGGCCGAGCGATGAGCAGTTCTTC. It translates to CATRLAGGPSDEQFF.

Here the CDR3 reads CASSLLAGDTDTQYF. The CDR3 region has the DNA TGTGCCAGCTCACTACTAGCGGGGGACACAGATACGCAGTATTTT. The gene calls are TRBV18 and TRBJ2-3, with TRBD2 identical over 11 bases. The V gene's germline CDR1 is KGHSH and CDR2 LQKENI. This CDR3 spans 15 amino acids. Trimming cost V 4 bases and J 2 bases; bases outside gene matches: 2.

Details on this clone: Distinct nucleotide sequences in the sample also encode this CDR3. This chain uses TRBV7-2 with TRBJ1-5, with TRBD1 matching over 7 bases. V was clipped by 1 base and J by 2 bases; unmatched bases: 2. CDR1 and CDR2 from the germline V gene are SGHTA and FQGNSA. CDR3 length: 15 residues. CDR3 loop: CASSLDRGGNQPQHF. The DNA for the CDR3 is TGTGCCAGCAGCTTAGACAGGGGAGGCAATCAGCCCCAGCATTTT.

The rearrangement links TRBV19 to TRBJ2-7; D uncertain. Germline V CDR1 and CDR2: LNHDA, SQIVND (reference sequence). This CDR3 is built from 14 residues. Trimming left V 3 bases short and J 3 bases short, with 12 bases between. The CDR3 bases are TGTGCCAGTAGTATTGACACCGGTCACTACGAGCAGTACTTC. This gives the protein CASSIDTGHYEQYF.

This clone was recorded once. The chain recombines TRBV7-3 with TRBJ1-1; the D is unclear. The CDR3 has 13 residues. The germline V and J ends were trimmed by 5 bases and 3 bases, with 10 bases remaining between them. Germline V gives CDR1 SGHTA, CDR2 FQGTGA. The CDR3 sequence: CASSRRSDTEAFF. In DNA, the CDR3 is TGTGCCAGCAGCCGTCGGTCGGACACTGAAGCTTTCTTT.

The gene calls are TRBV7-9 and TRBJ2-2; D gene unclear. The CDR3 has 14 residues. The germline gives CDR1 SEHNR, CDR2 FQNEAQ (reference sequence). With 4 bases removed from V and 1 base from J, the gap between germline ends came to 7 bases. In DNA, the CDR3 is TGTGCCAGCAGCTCGTCAGGGAACACCGGGGAGCTGTTTTTT. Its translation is CASSSSGNTGELFF.

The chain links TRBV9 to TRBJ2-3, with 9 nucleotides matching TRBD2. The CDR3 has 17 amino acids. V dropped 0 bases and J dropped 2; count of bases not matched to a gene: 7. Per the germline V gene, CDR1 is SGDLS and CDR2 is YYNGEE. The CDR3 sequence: CASSVGPSGAITDTQYF. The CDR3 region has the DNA TGTGCCAGCAGCGTAGGTCCTAGCGGGGCCATCACAGATACGCAGTATTTT.

CDR3 region: CASRRGNTEAFF. In nucleotides, the CDR3 is TGTGCCAGTAGGCGGGGGAACACTGAAGCTTTCTTT. The chain employs TRBV19 and TRBJ1-1; no definite D call. Deletions cut 6 bases from V and 1 base from J, with 6 bases between. Germline CDR1 LNHDA, CDR2 SQIVND (reference sequence). The CDR3 is 12 residues long.

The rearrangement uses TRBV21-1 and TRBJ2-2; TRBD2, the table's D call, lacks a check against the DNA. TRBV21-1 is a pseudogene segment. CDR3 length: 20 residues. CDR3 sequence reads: CASSGKGDSGGAKNTGELFF. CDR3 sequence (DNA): TGTGCCAGCAGCGGTAAGGGTGATAGCGGGGGGGCTAAGAACACCGGGGAGCTGTTTTTT.

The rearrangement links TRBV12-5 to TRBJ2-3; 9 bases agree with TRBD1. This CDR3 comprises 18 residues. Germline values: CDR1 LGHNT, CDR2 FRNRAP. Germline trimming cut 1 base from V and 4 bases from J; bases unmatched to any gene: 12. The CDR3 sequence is CASGLAHKGQGTPDTQYF. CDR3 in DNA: TGTGCTAGTGGTTTGGCTCACAAGGGACAGGGAACGCCAGATACGCAGTATTTT.

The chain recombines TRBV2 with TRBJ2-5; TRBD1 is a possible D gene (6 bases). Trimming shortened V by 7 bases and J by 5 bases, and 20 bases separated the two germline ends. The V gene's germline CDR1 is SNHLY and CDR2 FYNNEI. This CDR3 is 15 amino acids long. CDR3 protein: CASMKGPGVLETQYF. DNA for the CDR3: TGTGCCAGCATGAAGGGACCAGGGGTTCTGGAGACCCAGTACTTC.

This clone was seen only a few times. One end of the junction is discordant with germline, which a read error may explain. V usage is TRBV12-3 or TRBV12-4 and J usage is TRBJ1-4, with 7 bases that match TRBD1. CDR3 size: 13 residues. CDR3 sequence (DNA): TGTGCCAGCAGTCCGCTAGGACAGGTTCATTTCGTTTTT. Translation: CASSPLGQVHFVF.

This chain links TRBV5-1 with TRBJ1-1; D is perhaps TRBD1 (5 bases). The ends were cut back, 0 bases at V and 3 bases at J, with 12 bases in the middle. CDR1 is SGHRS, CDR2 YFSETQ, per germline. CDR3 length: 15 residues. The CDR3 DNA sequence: TGCGCCAGCAGCTTGGAATGGGGCCGGGACACTGAAGCTTTCTTT. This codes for CASSLEWGRDTEAFF.

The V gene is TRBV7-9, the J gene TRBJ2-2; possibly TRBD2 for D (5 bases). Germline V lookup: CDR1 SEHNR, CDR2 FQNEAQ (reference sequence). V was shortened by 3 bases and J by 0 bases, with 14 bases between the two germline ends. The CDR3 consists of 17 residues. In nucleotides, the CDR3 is TGTGCCAGCAGCTTCGCAGGCCCGGGAACGAACACCGGGGAGCTGTTTTTT. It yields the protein CASSFAGPGTNTGELFF. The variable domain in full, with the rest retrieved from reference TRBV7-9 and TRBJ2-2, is DTGVSQNPRHKITKRGQNVTFRCDPISEHNRLYWYRQTLGQGPEFLTYFQNEAQLEKSRLLSDRFSAERPKGSFSTLEIQRTEQGDSAMYLCASSFAGPGTNTGELFFGEGSRLTVL.

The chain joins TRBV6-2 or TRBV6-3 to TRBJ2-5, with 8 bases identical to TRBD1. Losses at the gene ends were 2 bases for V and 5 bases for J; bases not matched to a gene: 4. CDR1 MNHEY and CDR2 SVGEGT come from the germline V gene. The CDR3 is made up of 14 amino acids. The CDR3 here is CASSYGQGWETQYF. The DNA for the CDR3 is TGTGCCAGCAGTTACGGACAGGGCTGGGAGACCCAGTACTTC.

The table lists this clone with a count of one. This CDR3 reads CASRRTGLDYEQYF. The DNA of the CDR3 is TGTGCCAGCAGGCGGACAGGCCTAGACTACGAGCAGTACTTC. The chain uses TRBV28 and TRBJ2-7, with 7 bases fitting TRBD1. CDR1 and CDR2 (germline): MDHEN, SYDVKM. Losses at the gene ends were 6 bases for V and 3 bases for J; bases not matched to a gene: 8. The CDR3 runs 14 residues.

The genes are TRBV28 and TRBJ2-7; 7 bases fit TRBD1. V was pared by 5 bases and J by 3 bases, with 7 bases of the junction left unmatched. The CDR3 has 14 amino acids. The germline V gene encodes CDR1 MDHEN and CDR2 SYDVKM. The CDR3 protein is CASSQQGTLYEQYF. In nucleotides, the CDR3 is TGTGCCAGCAGTCAACAGGGGACCCTCTACGAGCAGTACTTC.

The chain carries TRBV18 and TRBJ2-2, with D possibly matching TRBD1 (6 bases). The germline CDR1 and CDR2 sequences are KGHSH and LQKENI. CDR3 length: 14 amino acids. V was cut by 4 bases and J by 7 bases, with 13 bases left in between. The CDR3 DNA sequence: TGTGCCAGCTCACTTTCTACAGGGATCGGGGAGCTGTTTTTT. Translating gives CASSLSTGIGELFF.